Following are 25 T cell receptor beta chains from one sample sequenced in a study of T cell responses to AZD1222 COVID-19 vaccine. Clones were read by immunoSEQ multiplex PCR, and TCRdb kept only the in-frame ones, dropping some. The sample shows about 76,000 clones, about 88% of them seen only once. The sequencing here drew on peripheral blood, taken on day 0 of AZD1222 vaccination. The receptors were gathered from an adult in good health.

The chain joins TRBV28 to TRBJ2-1; D gene uncertain. Germline-derived CDR1 and CDR2 are MDHEN and SYDVKM. Trimming cost V 6 bases and J 0 bases, with 12 bases left between them. This CDR3 is built from 15 residues. The CDR3: CASRNSRSSYNEQFF. CDR3 DNA sequence: TGTGCCAGCAGGAATAGCAGGAGCTCCTACAATGAGCAGTTCTTC.

The chain recombines TRBV11-2 with TRBJ2-5; D might be TRBD2 (5 bases). The germline V and J ends were trimmed by 6 bases and 5 bases, with 16 bases remaining between them. Germline loops: CDR1 SGHAT, CDR2 FQNNGV. CDR3 size: 14 residues. The CDR3 sequence is CASSLGLERETQYF. The CDR3 DNA is TGTGCCAGCAGTCTTGGACTGGAAAGGGAGACCCAGTACTTC.

The gene calls are TRBV7-2 and TRBJ1-2; D not resolved. The CDR3 has 13 amino acids. Per germline, CDR1 SGHTA and CDR2 FQGNSA. V was clipped by 1 base and J by 2 bases, with 5 bases between them. The CDR3 is CASSLDGNYGYTF. CDR3 coding DNA: TGTGCCAGCAGCTTAGATGGGAACTATGGCTACACCTTC.

The gene calls are TRBV28 and TRBJ2-7; D is undetermined. There are 17 residues in the CDR3. Germline V gene lookup returns CDR1 MDHEN and CDR2 SYDVKM. Trimming pared 5 bases from V and 2 bases from J, leaving 22 bases between. The CDR3 region is CASSRRDSIPSTYEQYF. In DNA form, the CDR3 reads TGTGCCAGCAGTCGCCGCGACTCCATCCCCTCGACCTACGAGCAGTACTTC.

The chain is built from TRBV5-1 and TRBJ1-5; 8 bases map to TRBD1. The CDR3 is 14 residues long. V dropped 4 bases and J dropped 2; count of bases not matched to a gene: 2. Germline assignment: CDR1 SGHRS and CDR2 YFSETQ. The DNA for the CDR3 is TGCGCCAGCAGCATGACAGGGGGCAATCAGCCCCAGCATTTT. Translation gives CASSMTGGNQPQHF.

This chain uses TRBV7-2 with TRBJ1-1; 8 positions match TRBD1. The CDR3 is 15 amino acids. The trim removed 5 bases at V and 7 bases at J, leaving 12 bases unmatched. Per germline, CDR1 SGHTA and CDR2 FQGNSA. This chain's CDR3 is CASSPLTGGQGEAFF. CDR3 coding DNA: TGTGCCAGCAGCCCCCTTACAGGGGGTCAGGGTGAAGCTTTCTTT.

The CDR3 nucleotides read TGCGCCAGCAGCCGGGACCACCTTGCCGGGGAGCTGTTTTTT. Translating gives CASSRDHLAGELFF. V gene TRBV10-2 combines with J gene TRBJ2-2; D possibly matches TRBD1 or TRBD2 (5 bases each). This CDR3 comprises 14 residues. In germline, CDR1 is WSHSY, CDR2 SAAADI. Trimming left V 6 bases short and J 6 bases short, with 14 bases between.

There are many counts of this clone. The chain joins TRBV4-2 to TRBJ2-5; no clear D. The V end lost 1 base, the J end lost 2 bases, and 11 bases lay between the germline ends. Germline V CDR1 and CDR2: LGHNA, YNFKEQ. The length of the CDR3 is 15 residues. CDR3 loop: CASSQAPSGQETQYF. DNA for the CDR3: TGTGCCAGCAGCCAAGCGCCCTCCGGGCAAGAGACCCAGTACTTC.

The rearrangement joins TRBV5-6 to TRBJ1-5; 7 bases fit TRBD1. The junction had 12 bases not matched to a gene; V was cut back by 4 bases and J by 2 bases. The CDR3 has 17 residues. The germline CDR1 and CDR2 sequences are SGHDT and YYEEEE. The DNA for the CDR3 is TGTGCCAGCAGCCGGCGGTGGGACAGTTTGGGCAATCAGCCCCAGCATTTT. It yields the protein CASSRRWDSLGNQPQHF.

The chain links TRBV18 to TRBJ2-2; D is undetermined. The CDR3 spans 16 residues. The V gene's germline CDR1 is KGHSH and CDR2 LQKENI. The ends were cut back, 3 bases at V and 4 bases at J, with 15 bases in the middle. This CDR3 reads CASSPGSIGPTGELFF. The CDR3 DNA follows: TGTGCCAGCTCACCTGGCAGCATCGGGCCCACCGGGGAGCTGTTTTTT. Full variable domain (rest looked up from reference TRBV18 and TRBJ2-2): NAGVMQNPRHLVRRRGQEARLRCSPMKGHSHVYWYRQLPEEGLKFMVYLQKENIIDESGMPKERFSAEFPKEGPSILRIQQVVRGDSAAYFCASSPGSIGPTGELFFGEGSRLTVL.

This clone was picked up a small number of times. The rearrangement uses TRBV2 and TRBJ2-1; 10 bases match TRBD2. Looked up from germline, CDR1 is SNHLY and CDR2 is FYNNEI. The V and J ends lost 10 bases and 7 bases, in that order; junction bases with no gene match: 10. There are 14 residues in the CDR3. Written as DNA, the CDR3 is TGTGCCACCCGGGATAGCGGGGGGTGGAATGAGCAGTTCTTC. It codes for CATRDSGGWNEQFF.

This clone has only a few counts. The V gene is TRBV28, the J gene TRBJ1-6, with D unclear. Trimming stripped 3 bases from V and 3 bases from J, with 9 bases between. This CDR3 has 15 residues. Per the germline V gene, CDR1 is MDHEN and CDR2 is SYDVKM. CDR3 loop: CASSLGGYYNSPLHF. The CDR3 coding sequence is TGTGCCAGCAGTTTGGGAGGGTACTATAATTCACCCCTCCACTTT.

The CDR3 loop is CSVKLDRGTDTQYF. For the CDR3, the DNA is TGCAGCGTTAAACTGGACAGGGGTACAGATACGCAGTATTTT. The chain couples TRBV29-1 to TRBJ2-3; 9 bases line up with TRBD1. The CDR3 length is 14 residues. The V gene end was trimmed by 5 bases and the J gene end by 3 bases; junction bases not matched to a gene: 6. Germline V gene lookup returns CDR1 SQVTM and CDR2 ANQGSEA.

The sample holds one count of this clone. The chain combines TRBV4-1 with TRBJ1-4; 10 bases are shared with TRBD1. The CDR3 has 19 amino acids. Germline trimming cut 5 bases from V and 7 bases from J; bases unmatched to any gene: 19. Germline V gene data show CDR1 as MGHRA and CDR2 as YSYEKL. The CDR3 region is CASSTVRGTGEFGREKLFF. The CDR3 DNA reads TGCGCCAGCAGCACAGTACGGGGGACAGGGGAGTTTGGCCGTGAAAAACTGTTTTTT.

This sequence joins TRBV29-1 and TRBJ1-2; the D gene is possibly TRBD1 (6 bases). There are 11 residues in the CDR3. CDR1 SQVTM and CDR2 ANQGSEA come from the germline V gene. The V end lost 4 bases, the J end lost 3 bases, and 6 bases lay between the germline ends. The CDR3 DNA reads TGCAGCGTTGCAGGGGACTATGGCTACACCTTC. It specifies CSVAGDYGYTF.

V and J are TRBV18 and TRBJ2-7; possible D gene TRBD2, 6 bases. The CDR3 has 17 residues. CDR1 is KGHSH, CDR2 LQKENI, per germline. Trimming took 2 bases from V and 1 from J, leaving 18 bases between them. The CDR3 DNA reads as TGTGCCAGCTCACCATCGGCCGCGGGGCTCGGATCCTACGAGCAGTACTTC. It translates to CASSPSAAGLGSYEQYF. Together with reference TRBV18 and TRBJ2-7, the CDR3 gives the full variable domain: NAGVMQNPRHLVRRRGQEARLRCSPMKGHSHVYWYRQLPEEGLKFMVYLQKENIIDESGMPKERFSAEFPKEGPSILRIQQVVRGDSAAYFCASSPSAAGLGSYEQYFGPGTRLTVT.

Here the CDR3 reads CASSSPASGQPQHF. DNA for the CDR3: TGTGCCAGCAGCTCCCCGGCCTCCGGCCAGCCCCAGCATTTT. V is TRBV28 and J is TRBJ1-5; D uncertain. This CDR3 has 14 residues. V was shortened by 6 bases and J by 7 bases, with 16 bases between the two germline ends. CDR1 is MDHEN, CDR2 SYDVKM, per germline.

This chain uses TRBV6-6 with TRBJ2-5; maybe TRBD2 (6 bases). V was clipped by 5 bases and J by 2 bases, with 9 bases between them. The CDR3 consists of 13 residues. Germline loops: CDR1 MNHNY, CDR2 SVGAGI (reference sequence). The CDR3 DNA is TGTGCCAGCAGTGGGGGGAAGCAAGAGACCCAGTACTTC. It is translated as CASSGGKQETQYF.

This rearrangement joins TRBV24-1 to TRBJ2-5; D remains ambiguous. This CDR3 has 13 residues. In germline, CDR1 is KGHDR, CDR2 SFDVKD. The V end was cut by 6 bases, the J end by 3 bases, with 10 bases between. The CDR3 is CATSPPGKETQYF. The DNA of the CDR3 is TGTGCCACCAGTCCCCCAGGCAAAGAGACCCAGTACTTC.

Only one count was recorded for this clone. The chain joins TRBV28 to TRBJ1-1; D not certain. Between the trimmed V and J ends, which lost 5 bases and 7 bases, there was a span of 17 bases. The CDR3 is 14 residues long. The germline gives CDR1 MDHEN, CDR2 SYDVKM. Written as DNA, the CDR3 is TGTGCCAGCAGTCTCGACAACGGTCGGGGTGAAGCTTTCTTT. It yields the protein CASSLDNGRGEAFF.

The chain uses TRBV5-4 and TRBJ2-3; 10 nucleotides line up with TRBD2. V gave up 2 bases and J gave up 3 bases; unmatched junction bases: 3. The V gene's germline CDR1 is SGHNT and CDR2 YYREEE (reference sequence). This CDR3 is 15 amino acids long. CDR3 amino acids: CASSLAGGLTDTQYF. The CDR3 nucleotides are TGTGCCAGCAGCTTAGCGGGAGGGTTAACAGATACGCAGTATTTT.

The chain carries TRBV23-1 and TRBJ2-2, with 11 nucleotides matching TRBD2. TRBV23-1 is recorded as an ORF, its role being uncertain. The CDR3 is made up of 17 amino acids. V shed 5 bases and J 3 bases; nucleotides not matched to a gene: 8. CDR3 sequence (DNA): TGCGCCAGCAGTGGGGTAGCGGGAGGGCCAGACACCGGGGAGCTGTTTTTT. Translating it yields CASSGVAGGPDTGELFF.

The chain links TRBV10-3 to TRBJ1-1, with a weak D call TRBD1 (6 bases). CDR1 is ENHRY, CDR2 SYGVKD, per germline. Deletions cut 10 bases from V and 3 bases from J, with 15 bases between. This CDR3 is 13 amino acids long. This chain's CDR3 is CATRQVEDTEAFF. CDR3 nucleotide sequence: TGTGCCACCAGACAGGTGGAGGACACTGAAGCTTTCTTT.

This chain uses TRBV6-4 with TRBJ2-2, with D perhaps given as TRBD1 or TRBD2 (5 bases each). CDR1 MRHNA and CDR2 SNTAGT come from the germline V gene. There are 15 residues in the CDR3. V shed 5 bases and J shed 0 bases, with 10 bases lying between them. CDR3 bases: TGTGCCAGCAGTTCCGGGACGGCGAACACCGGGGAGCTGTTTTTT. Translation: CASSSGTANTGELFF.

CDR3 loop: CSVMGRSNTEAFF. CDR3 sequence (DNA): TGCAGCGTTATGGGACGGTCGAACACTGAAGCTTTCTTT. The chain is built from TRBV29-1 and TRBJ1-1, with D tentatively TRBD1 (5 bases). V shed 5 bases and J shed 1 base, with 11 bases lying between them. This CDR3 region has 13 residues. CDR1 is SQVTM and CDR2 is ANQGSEA in the germline V gene.